The 17 T cell receptor beta chains presented below share a single source sample, sequenced in a study of blood T cell repertoires in COVID-19. This table comes from immunoSEQ multiplex PCR, and its TCRdb copy is limited to in-frame clones, with some not included. The sample lists 250,000 to 300,000 clones; 75% to 90% were seen once. Sequenced material: peripheral blood. The receptor set was obtained from a man in his thirties or forties with active or convalescent COVID-19.

V usage is TRBV19 and J usage is TRBJ2-3; 12 bases are a match to TRBD2. The J segment lost 2 bases and the V segment lost 9 bases, leaving 6 bases of the junction unmatched. Germline V gene sequence: CDR1 LNHDA, CDR2 SQIVND (reference sequence). The CDR3 runs 15 residues. The CDR3 nucleotides read TGTGCCAGCAGAAGACTAGCGGGGGCCACAGATACGCAGTATTTT. Protein: CASRRLAGATDTQYF.

The J gene is TRBJ1-4, the V gene TRBV5-6, with 8 bases identical to TRBD1. Germline values: CDR1 SGHDT, CDR2 YYEEEE. The CDR3 has 15 residues. The junction had 11 bases not matched to a gene; V was cut back by 6 bases and J by 7 bases. The chain's CDR3 is CASKGSGQGLEKLFF. Here the CDR3 DNA reads TGTGCCAGCAAAGGCTCAGGACAGGGACTTGAAAAACTGTTTTTT.

The J gene is TRBJ1-1, the V gene TRBV14; no reliable D call. Trimming removed 1 base at V and 0 bases at J, with 6 bases between. The CDR3 spans 14 residues. CDR1 SGHDN and CDR2 FVKESK come from the germline V gene. The CDR3 DNA reads TGTGCCAGCAGCCAAGCCAGATTGAACACTGAAGCTTTCTTT. Residues: CASSQARLNTEAFF.

The chain employs TRBV3-1 (or the pseudogene TRBV3-2) and TRBJ2-6; D remains ambiguous. Between the trimmed V and J ends, which lost 3 bases and 0 bases, there was a span of 3 bases. Germline loops: CDR1 LGHDT, CDR2 YNNKEL (reference sequence). The CDR3 runs to 14 residues. The CDR3 DNA is TGTGCCAGCAGCCAGAGCTCTGGGGCCAACGTCCTGACTTTC. Its translation: CASSQSSGANVLTF.

This sequence joins TRBV30 and TRBJ2-3; 13 bases are shared with TRBD2. Germline assignment: CDR1 GTSNPN and CDR2 SVGIG (reference sequence). Germline trimming cut 1 base from V and 5 bases from J; bases unmatched to any gene: 3. This CDR3 contains 15 residues. The CDR3 DNA sequence: TGTGCCTGGAGTGGTACTAGCGGGGGGGGAGATACGCAGTATTTT. Protein: CAWSGTSGGGDTQYF.

On this clone: Other DNA sequences from this sample encode an identical CDR3 as well. The chain uses TRBV6-1 and TRBJ1-1; D is unresolved. Germline values: CDR1 MNHNS, CDR2 SASEGT. The CDR3 totals 13 residues. Trimming shortened V by 2 bases and J by 2 bases, and 6 bases separated the two germline ends. The CDR3 DNA reads as TGTGCCAGCAGTGAATCGGTAAACACTGAAGCTTTCTTT. Translated, it gives CASSESVNTEAFF.

This clone showed up just once. The J gene is TRBJ1-2, the V gene TRBV2, with a possible D match to TRBD1 (5 bases). The CDR3 sequence is 15 residues long. Germline lookup yields CDR1 SNHLY and CDR2 FYNNEI. Trimming stripped 4 bases from V and 0 bases from J, with 12 bases between. The CDR3 bases are TGTGCCAGCAGTGGCGGGGCGGCCACTAACTATGGCTACACCTTC. This gives the protein CASSGGAATNYGYTF. Drawing the rest from reference TRBV2 and TRBJ1-2, the complete variable domain is EPEVTQTPSHQVTQMGQEVILRCVPISNHLYFYWYRQILGQKVEFLVSFYNNEISEKSEIFDDQFSVERPDGSNFTLKIRSTKLEDSAMYFCASSGGAATNYGYTFGSGTRLTVV.

The rearrangement uses TRBV30 and TRBJ1-6; 10 nucleotides agree with TRBD1. The V segment lost 7 bases and the J segment 10 bases; nucleotides outside the gene matches: 13. The CDR3 runs to 15 residues. Per germline, CDR1 GTSNPN and CDR2 SVGIG (reference sequence). CDR3 coding DNA: TGTGCCTCAAACATAGGCGGGACAGGGGTCTCACCCCTCCACTTT. This gives the protein CASNIGGTGVSPLHF. The complete variable domain, with remaining parts taken from reference TRBV30 and TRBJ1-6, reads SQTIHQWPATLVQPVGSPLSLECTVEGTSNPNLYWYRQAAGRGLQLLFYSVGIGQISSEVPQNLSASRPQDRQFILSSKKLLLSDSGFYLCASNIGGTGVSPLHFGNGTRLTVT.

This chain joins TRBV19 and TRBJ1-1, with D hard to call. V lost 6 bases to trimming and J lost 8 bases, with 22 bases between them. This CDR3 is 15 amino acids long. Germline assignment: CDR1 LNHDA and CDR2 SQIVND (reference sequence). Here the CDR3 DNA reads TGTGCCAGTAGCCGGCGCACAAGTGGGCTCCGAGAAGCTTTCTTT. This encodes CASSRRTSGLREAFF.

This clone was observed once. The chain joins TRBV7-2 to TRBJ2-2; D gene unclear. CDR1 and CDR2 from the germline V gene are SGHTA and FQGNSA. The CDR3 sequence is 16 residues long. The V and J ends lost 2 bases and 1 base respectively, with 11 bases between them. The CDR3: CASSLTRPENTGELFF. The DNA for the CDR3 is TGTGCCAGCAGCTTAACCAGGCCCGAGAACACCGGGGAGCTGTTTTTT.

The J gene is TRBJ1-5, the V gene TRBV7-8, with a tentative D call TRBD1 (6 bases). There are 14 residues in the CDR3. The germline V gene encodes CDR1 SGHVS and CDR2 FQNEAQ. V lost 3 bases, J lost 6 bases, and 12 bases lay in between. CDR3 amino acids: CASSFSPGAQPQHF. CDR3 in DNA: TGTGCCAGCAGCTTCAGTCCAGGGGCTCAGCCCCAGCATTTT.

The chain couples TRBV5-1 to TRBJ1-1; D is ambiguous. The length of the CDR3 is 14 residues. Germline CDR1 SGHRS, CDR2 YFSETQ. V was cut by 4 bases and J by 0 bases, with 10 bases left in between. In nucleotides, the CDR3 is TGCGCCAGCAGCCTCCGCGCCGTGAACACTGAAGCTTTCTTT. Protein: CASSLRAVNTEAFF.

The chain recombines TRBV29-1 with TRBJ2-2, with TRBD1 identical over 7 bases. With 3 bases clipped from V and 0 bases from J, the junction kept 1 base outside the gene matches. The CDR3 is 14 residues long. Germline V gives CDR1 SQVTM, CDR2 ANQGSEA. The CDR3 bases are TGCAGCGTTGACCAGGGGGCGAACACCGGGGAGCTGTTTTTT. This translates into CSVDQGANTGELFF.

The chain links TRBV4-1 to TRBJ2-2, with 13 bases identical to TRBD2. The V gene's germline CDR1 is MGHRA and CDR2 YSYEKL. The CDR3 is 20 residues long. The J segment lost 5 bases and the V segment lost 3 bases, leaving 15 bases of the junction unmatched. The CDR3: CASSHRGLAGATGGTGELFF. CDR3 DNA: TGCGCCAGCAGCCATCGCGGACTAGCGGGGGCCACGGGGGGGACCGGGGAGCTGTTTTTT.

V gene TRBV30 combines with J gene TRBJ1-1; D is unresolved. V was shortened by 0 bases and J by 4 bases, with 12 bases between the two germline ends. Germline V gene lookup returns CDR1 GTSNPN and CDR2 SVGIG (reference sequence). CDR3 length: 14 amino acids. CDR3 nucleotide sequence: TGTGCCTGGAGTGTACTTTCTCCCGGCACTGAAGCTTTCTTT. Translated, it gives CAWSVLSPGTEAFF.

Turning to this clone: One junction end disagrees with the germline gene, perhaps due to a read error. The chain carries TRBV18 and TRBJ1-1; no definite D call. The germline gives CDR1 KGHSH, CDR2 LQKENI. CDR3 length: 11 residues. The CDR3: CASSLGETLVF. CDR3 in DNA: TGTGCCAGCTCACTCGGAGAGACCTTGGTGTTT.

This clone was detected only once. The genes are TRBV19 and TRBJ1-5, with 8 bases that match TRBD1. CDR3 length: 18 amino acids. V was pared by 5 bases and J by 0 bases, with 12 bases of the junction left unmatched. Germline V CDR1 and CDR2: LNHDA, SQIVND (reference sequence). The CDR3 sequence is CASSDRGQGLSSNQPQHF. CDR3 DNA: TGTGCCAGTAGTGACCGCGGACAGGGTCTGAGTAGCAATCAGCCCCAGCATTTT.